The entry that follows covers one TCR beta chain sequence. RNA amounts of roughly 0.45 to 1 ug underwent reverse transcription with random hexamers. Via MiXCR, TCRdb re-called the immunoSEQ multiplex PCR reads, giving one row per CDR3 protein. The repertoire holds 250,000 to 300,000 distinct CDR3 sequences, 70% to 90% seen once, with around 0.22% in the top ten. The CDR3 length is 14 residues. In germline, CDR1 is MNHEY, CDR2 SVGEGT. Trimming shortened V by 2 bases and J by 6 bases, and 14 bases separated the two germline ends. The record originates from a study of CD8 T cells in Susac syndrome. Sequencing targeted TCR beta in blood CD8+ and CD4+ T cells.

The rearrangement uses TRBV6-2 or TRBV6-3 and TRBJ2-7; D is unresolved. The sequence was collected from a human donor with multiple sclerosis. The sequenced material came from CD8+ T cells from PBMCs. The CDR3 protein is CASSYNGLALEQYF. CDR3 DNA: TGTGCCAGCAGTTACAACGGCCTCGCGCTCGAGCAGTACTTC.